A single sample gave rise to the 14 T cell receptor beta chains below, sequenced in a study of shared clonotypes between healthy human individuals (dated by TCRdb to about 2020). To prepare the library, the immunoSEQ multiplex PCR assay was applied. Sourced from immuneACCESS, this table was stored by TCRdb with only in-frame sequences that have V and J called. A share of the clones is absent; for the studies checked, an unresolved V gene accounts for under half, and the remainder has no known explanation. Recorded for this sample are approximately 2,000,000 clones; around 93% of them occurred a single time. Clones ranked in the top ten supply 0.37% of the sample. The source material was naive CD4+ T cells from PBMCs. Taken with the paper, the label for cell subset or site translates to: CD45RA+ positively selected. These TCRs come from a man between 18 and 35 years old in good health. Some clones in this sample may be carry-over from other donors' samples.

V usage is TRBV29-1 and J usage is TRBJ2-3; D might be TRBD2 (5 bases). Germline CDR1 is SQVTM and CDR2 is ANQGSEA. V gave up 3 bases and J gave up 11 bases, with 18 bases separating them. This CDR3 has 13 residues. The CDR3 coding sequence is TGCAGCGTTGAGGGCAGACTCACAGAGGGGCAGTATTTT. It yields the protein CSVEGRLTEGQYF.

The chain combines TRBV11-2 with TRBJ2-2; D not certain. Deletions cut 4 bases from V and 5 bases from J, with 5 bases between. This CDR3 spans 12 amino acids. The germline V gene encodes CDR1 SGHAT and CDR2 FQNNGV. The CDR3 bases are TGTGCCAGCAGCTACGTAACCGGGGAGCTGTTTTTT. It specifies CASSYVTGELFF. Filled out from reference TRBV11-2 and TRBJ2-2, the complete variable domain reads EAGVAQSPRYKIIEKRQSVAFWCNPISGHATLYWYQQILGQGPKLLIQFQNNGVVDDSQLPKDRFSAERLKGVDSTLKIQPAKLEDSAVYLCASSYVTGELFFGEGSRLTVL.

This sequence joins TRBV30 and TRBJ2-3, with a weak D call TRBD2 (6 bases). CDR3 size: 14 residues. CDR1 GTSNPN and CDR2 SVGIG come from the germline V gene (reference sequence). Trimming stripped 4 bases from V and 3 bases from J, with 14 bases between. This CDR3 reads CAWTTGTSTDTQYF. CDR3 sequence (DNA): TGTGCCTGGACGACCGGGACTTCGACAGATACGCAGTATTTT. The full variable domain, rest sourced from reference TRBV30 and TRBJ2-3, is SQTIHQWPATLVQPVGSPLSLECTVEGTSNPNLYWYRQAAGRGLQLLFYSVGIGQISSEVPQNLSASRPQDRQFILSSKKLLLSDSGFYLCAWTTGTSTDTQYFGPGTRLTVL.

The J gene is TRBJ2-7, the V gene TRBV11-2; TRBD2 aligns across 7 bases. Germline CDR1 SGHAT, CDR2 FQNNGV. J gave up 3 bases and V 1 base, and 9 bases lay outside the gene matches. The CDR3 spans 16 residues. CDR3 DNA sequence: TGTGCCAGCAGCTTAGCGGCGGGAGCTCCTCACTACGAGCAGTACTTC. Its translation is CASSLAAGAPHYEQYF.

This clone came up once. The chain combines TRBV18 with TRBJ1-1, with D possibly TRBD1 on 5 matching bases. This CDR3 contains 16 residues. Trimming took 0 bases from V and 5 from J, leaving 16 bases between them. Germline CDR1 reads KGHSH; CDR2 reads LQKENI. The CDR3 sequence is CASSPPGVGAYTEAFF. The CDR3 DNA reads TGTGCCAGCTCACCACCGGGGGTCGGAGCTTATACTGAAGCTTTCTTT.

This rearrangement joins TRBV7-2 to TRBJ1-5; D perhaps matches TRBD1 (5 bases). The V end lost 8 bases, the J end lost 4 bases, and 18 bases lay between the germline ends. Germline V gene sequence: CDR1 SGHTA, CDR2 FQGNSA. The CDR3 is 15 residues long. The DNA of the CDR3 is TGTGCCAGCCGCCTCCTACCGGGACTTAATCAGCCCCAGCATTTT. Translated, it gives CASRLLPGLNQPQHF.

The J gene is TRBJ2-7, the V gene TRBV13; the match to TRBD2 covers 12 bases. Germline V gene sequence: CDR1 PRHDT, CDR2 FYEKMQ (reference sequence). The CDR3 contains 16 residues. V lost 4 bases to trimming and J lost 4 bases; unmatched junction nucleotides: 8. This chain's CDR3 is CASSSGLAGRIYEQYF. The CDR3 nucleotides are TGTGCCAGCAGCTCCGGACTAGCGGGAAGAATTTACGAGCAGTACTTC.

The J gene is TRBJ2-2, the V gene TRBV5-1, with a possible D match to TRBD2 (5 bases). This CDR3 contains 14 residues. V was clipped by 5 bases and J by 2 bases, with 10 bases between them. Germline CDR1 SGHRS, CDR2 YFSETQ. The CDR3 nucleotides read TGCGCCAGCAGAGGTGGAGGAAACACCGGGGAGCTGTTTTTT. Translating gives CASRGGGNTGELFF.

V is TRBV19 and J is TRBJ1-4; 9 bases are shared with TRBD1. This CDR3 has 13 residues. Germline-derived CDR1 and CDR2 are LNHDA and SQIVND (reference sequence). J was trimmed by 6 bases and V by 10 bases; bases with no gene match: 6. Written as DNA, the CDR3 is TGTGCCACCTCCAGGACAGGGGATGAAAAACTGTTTTTT. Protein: CATSRTGDEKLFF.

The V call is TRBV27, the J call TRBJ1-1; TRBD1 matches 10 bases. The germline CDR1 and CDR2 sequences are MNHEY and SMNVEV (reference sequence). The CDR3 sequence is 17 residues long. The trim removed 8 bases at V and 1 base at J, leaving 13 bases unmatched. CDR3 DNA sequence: TGTGCCAGCGGGTTCCGGGACAGGGGATTTAGGAACACTGAAGCTTTCTTT. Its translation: CASGFRDRGFRNTEAFF.

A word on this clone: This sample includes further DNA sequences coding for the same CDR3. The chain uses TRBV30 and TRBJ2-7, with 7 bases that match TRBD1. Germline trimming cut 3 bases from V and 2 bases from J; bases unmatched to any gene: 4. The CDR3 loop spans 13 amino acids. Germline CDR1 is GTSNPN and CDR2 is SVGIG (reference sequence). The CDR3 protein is CAWSEDRAYEQYF. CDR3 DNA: TGTGCCTGGAGCGAAGACAGGGCCTACGAGCAGTACTTC.

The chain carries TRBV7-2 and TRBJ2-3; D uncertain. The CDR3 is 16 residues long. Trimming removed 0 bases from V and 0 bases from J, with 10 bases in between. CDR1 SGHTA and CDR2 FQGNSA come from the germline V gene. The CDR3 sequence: CASSLARPGSTDTQYF. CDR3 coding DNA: TGTGCCAGCAGCTTAGCCCGACCAGGCAGCACAGATACGCAGTATTTT.

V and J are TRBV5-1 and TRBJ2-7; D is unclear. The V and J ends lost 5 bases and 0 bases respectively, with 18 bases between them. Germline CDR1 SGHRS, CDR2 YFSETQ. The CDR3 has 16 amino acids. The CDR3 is CASRYAPFGGSYEQYF. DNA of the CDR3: TGCGCCAGCAGATATGCGCCCTTCGGCGGCTCCTACGAGCAGTACTTC.

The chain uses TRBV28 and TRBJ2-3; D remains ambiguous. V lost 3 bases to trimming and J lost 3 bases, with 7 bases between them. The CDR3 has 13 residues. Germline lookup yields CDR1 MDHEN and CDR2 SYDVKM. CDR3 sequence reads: CASSFSKTDTQYF. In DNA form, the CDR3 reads TGTGCCAGCAGTTTTAGTAAAACAGATACGCAGTATTTT.